This T cell receptor (beta chain) was profiled in a study of blood T cell repertoires in COVID-19. Study as a whole: Acute and convalescent COVID-19 samples came from the United States, Italy and Spain.

The germline CDR1 and CDR2 sequences are SGHTA and FQGNSA. The CDR3 spans 13 residues. V shed 8 bases, J shed 4 bases, and the junction held 4 bases outside the gene matches. Methods used by the authors: Estimates of nucleated cell counts were drawn from the amplification of reference gene primers. Profiled with immunoSEQ multiplex PCR; TCRdb holds only in-frame clones, not every one. For V, J and clone size, that table is used; D and trimming come from the DNA. The sample contains about 300,000 clones, over 70% of which appear only once. The rearrangement uses TRBV7-2 and TRBJ1-1; 10 nucleotides align to TRBD1. The TCR was taken from a woman in her fifties or sixties with acute or convalescent COVID-19. Sequencing was done on a sample of peripheral blood. The chain's CDR3 is CASETGGFTEAFF. As DNA, the CDR3 is TGTGCCAGCGAGACAGGGGGCTTCACTGAAGCTTTCTTT. Full variable domain (remainder filled in from reference TRBV7-2 and TRBJ1-1): GAGVSQSPSNKVTEKGKDVELRCDPISGHTALYWYRQSLGQGLEFLIYFQGNSAPDKSGLPSDRFSAERTGGSVSTLTIQRTQQEDSAVYLCASETGGFTEAFFGQGTRLTVV.